This TCR beta chain was recovered during a study of T cell repertoires and HLA-DP antigens. About the study: A couple of male donors and one female donor spanned ages 18-to-29 through 60-to-69.

Primers targeted 54 TRBV and 13 TRBJ segments. Data came from immunoSEQ multiplex PCR; TCRdb stores just in-frame clones and leaves some out. The sample lists around 90,000 clones, about nine tenths occurring once. Points from the study as a whole: Against both alloantigens, CD137+ clonality was similar, roughly 0.39.

A word on this clone: Its matching antigen is unknown.

This receptor was identified in a man aged 45-65 years in good health and CMV-seronegative. The sequencing sample was made of CD4+ T cells from PBMCs.

CDR3 nucleotides: TGTGCCAGCAGGACGGGAGAGAGGCGGGGGTACGAGCAGTACTTC. Translated, it gives CASRTGERRGYEQYF. The chain couples TRBV7-2 to TRBJ2-7; 7 bases match TRBD2. CDR1 and CDR2 from the germline V gene are SGHTA and FQGNSA. The J segment lost 4 bases and the V segment lost 6 bases, leaving 12 bases of the junction unmatched. CDR3 length: 15 amino acids.